Below, one T cell receptor beta chain is given with its context. Antigen: not known. These data come from a study of T cell responses to AZD1222 COVID-19 vaccine. Study results and caveats: Spike-specific TCR depth and breadth grew after two AZD1222 doses. Donors in the cohort were predominantly white British and more often female, and clonal diversity was possibly underestimated.

There are 14 residues in the CDR3. V lost 3 bases to trimming and J lost 5 bases; unmatched junction nucleotides: 6. Germline CDR1 and CDR2: MDHEN and SYDVKM. Method: immunoSEQ multiplex PCR; TCRdb's copy keeps in-frame clones and lacks some. There are some 140,000 clones in the sample; approximately 84% occur only once, and roughly 4.3% lies in the top ten. The clonotype originates from an adult in good health. The chain is built from TRBV28 and TRBJ1-2, with 7 bases identical to TRBD1. This sample comprised peripheral blood, obtained on day 0 of AZD1222 vaccination. The CDR3 region has the DNA TGTGCCAGCAGTTTGTGGGACAGCTTTTATGGCTACACCTTC. This sequence encodes CASSLWDSFYGYTF.